The next 8 T cell receptor beta chains were all read from a single sample in a study of T cell responses to AZD1222 COVID-19 vaccine. Assay: immunoSEQ multiplex PCR; the TCRdb copy retains only in-frame clones and omits some. There are more than 85,000 clones in the sample; 81% occur only once, and roughly 4.5% lies in the top ten. The material was peripheral blood, obtained on day 0 of AZD1222 vaccination. The receptors shown here come from an adult in good health.

The rearrangement joins TRBV6-5 to TRBJ2-7; D not resolved. The V gene's germline CDR1 is MNHEY and CDR2 SVGAGI. Trimming cost V 6 bases and J 3 bases, with 6 bases left between them. The CDR3 covers 11 residues. The CDR3 reads CASSRSYEQYF. CDR3 in DNA: TGTGCCAGCAGCAGGAGCTACGAGCAGTACTTC.

The CDR3 sequence: CASSLGYSGNTIYF. As DNA, the CDR3 is TGCGCCAGCAGCTTGGGGTACTCTGGAAACACCATATATTTT. This rearrangement joins TRBV5-1 to TRBJ1-3; D not resolved. CDR1 SGHRS and CDR2 YFSETQ come from the germline V gene. The CDR3 has 14 amino acids. Trimming took off 0 bases at V and 0 bases at J, with 4 bases between the two ends.

This chain links TRBV18 with TRBJ1-1, with D tentatively TRBD1 (5 bases). The CDR3 sequence is 16 residues long. The germline V gene encodes CDR1 KGHSH and CDR2 LQKENI. V shed 2 bases and J shed 0 bases, with 13 bases lying between them. The CDR3 loop reads CASSPRVGGMNTEAFF. CDR3 nucleotides: TGTGCCAGCTCACCAAGAGTGGGGGGGATGAACACTGAAGCTTTCTTT. Full variable domain (remainder filled in from reference TRBV18 and TRBJ1-1): NAGVMQNPRHLVRRRGQEARLRCSPMKGHSHVYWYRQLPEEGLKFMVYLQKENIIDESGMPKERFSAEFPKEGPSILRIQQVVRGDSAAYFCASSPRVGGMNTEAFFGQGTRLTVV.

The chain is built from TRBV21-1 and TRBJ1-1; the listed D gene, TRBD1, was not tested against the DNA. TRBV21-1 is assigned pseudogene status. The CDR3 is made up of 15 amino acids. The CDR3 nucleotides are TGTGCCAGCAGCAAAGAGACGACAGAATACACTGAAGCTTTCTTT. Amino acids: CASSKETTEYTEAFF.

The chain uses TRBV7-2 and TRBJ2-1, with 14 bases matching TRBD2. CDR1 and CDR2 (germline): SGHTA, FQGNSA. The V segment lost 5 bases and the J segment 10 bases; nucleotides outside the gene matches: 13. The CDR3 is 17 residues long. The CDR3 region has the DNA TGTGCCAGCAGCCCAAGAGGACTAGCGGGGGGAGTGGGAGAGCAGTTCTTC. Translated: CASSPRGLAGGVGEQFF. Filled out from reference TRBV7-2 and TRBJ2-1, the complete variable domain reads GAGVSQSPSNKVTEKGKDVELRCDPISGHTALYWYRQSLGQGLEFLIYFQGNSAPDKSGLPSDRFSAERTGGSVSTLTIQRTQQEDSAVYLCASSPRGLAGGVGEQFFGPGTRLTVL.

The chain combines TRBV4-3 with TRBJ1-3, with unresolved D. Per germline, CDR1 LGHNA and CDR2 YSLEER. This CDR3 has 13 amino acids. V shed 2 bases and J shed 2 bases, with 4 bases lying between them. Here the CDR3 reads CASSQSTGNTIYF. For the CDR3, the DNA is TGCGCCAGCAGCCAATCGACTGGAAACACCATATATTTT.

The chain is built from TRBV28 and TRBJ1-5; D call uncertain. The CDR3 loop spans 16 amino acids. CDR1 and CDR2 (germline): MDHEN, SYDVKM. Trimming shortened V by 7 bases and J by 5 bases, and 21 bases separated the two germline ends. DNA for the CDR3: TGTGCCAGCAAAGAAAGCCTCAGGATTGGCGATCAGCCCCAGCATTTT. It is translated as CASKESLRIGDQPQHF.

The CDR3 here is CASSVEGGRENIQYF. DNA of the CDR3: TGTGCCAGCAGCGTAGAGGGCGGGAGGGAGAACATTCAGTACTTC. The gene calls are TRBV9 and TRBJ2-4; TRBD2 agrees at 9 bases. This CDR3 is 15 amino acids long. The germline CDR1 and CDR2 sequences are SGDLS and YYNGEE. With V trimmed by 0 bases and J by 7 bases, 5 bases remained unmatched. Variable domain in full (rest from reference TRBV9 and TRBJ2-4): DSGVTQTPKHLITATGQRVTLRCSPRSGDLSVYWYQQSLDQGLQFLIQYYNGEERAKGNILERFSAQQFPDLHSELNLSSLELGDSALYFCASSVEGGRENIQYFGAGTRLSVL.